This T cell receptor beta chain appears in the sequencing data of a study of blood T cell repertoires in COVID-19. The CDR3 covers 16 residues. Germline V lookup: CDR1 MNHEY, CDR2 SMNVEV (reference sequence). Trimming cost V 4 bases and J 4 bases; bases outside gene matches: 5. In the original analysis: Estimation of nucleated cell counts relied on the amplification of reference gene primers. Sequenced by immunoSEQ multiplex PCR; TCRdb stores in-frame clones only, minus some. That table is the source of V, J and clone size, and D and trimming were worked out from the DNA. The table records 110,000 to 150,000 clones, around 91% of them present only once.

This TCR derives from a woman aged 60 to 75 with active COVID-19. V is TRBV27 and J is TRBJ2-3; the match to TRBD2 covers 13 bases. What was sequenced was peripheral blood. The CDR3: CASSSGLAGESDTQYF. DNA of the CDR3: TGTGCCAGCAGTTCAGGACTAGCGGGAGAATCAGATACGCAGTATTTT.